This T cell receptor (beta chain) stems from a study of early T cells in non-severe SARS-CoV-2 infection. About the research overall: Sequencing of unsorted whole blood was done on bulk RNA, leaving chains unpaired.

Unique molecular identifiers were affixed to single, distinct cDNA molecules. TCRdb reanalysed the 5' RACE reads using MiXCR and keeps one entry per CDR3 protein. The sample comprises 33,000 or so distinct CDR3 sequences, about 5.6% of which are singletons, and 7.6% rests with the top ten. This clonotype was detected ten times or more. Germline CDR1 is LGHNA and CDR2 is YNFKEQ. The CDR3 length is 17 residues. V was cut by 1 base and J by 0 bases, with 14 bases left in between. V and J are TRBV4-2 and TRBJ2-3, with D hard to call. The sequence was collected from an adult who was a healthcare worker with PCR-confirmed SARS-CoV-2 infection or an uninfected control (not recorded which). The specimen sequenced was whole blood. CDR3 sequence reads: CASSQAGRSGSTDTQYF. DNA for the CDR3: TGTGCCAGCAGCCAAGCTGGCCGTTCGGGTAGCACAGATACGCAGTATTTT.